This TCR beta chain was found in a study of graft-versus-host responses after intestinal transplantation. Regarding the study as a whole: High graft-versus-host to host-versus-graft T cell clonal ratios marked allografts of patients with graft-donor macrochimerism.

The CDR3 has 15 residues. The ends lost 0 bases at V and 3 bases at J; junction bases unmatched: 8. The V gene's germline CDR1 is GTSNPN and CDR2 SVGIG (reference sequence). On this clone itself: Its antigen is not identified.

The protocol was immunoSEQ multiplex PCR, while the TCRdb copy is restricted to in-frame clones and leaves out a portion. This sample has around 110,000 clones; roughly nine tenths occur once, and the top ten carry about 0.18%. The source was unstimulated CD4+ T cells sorted from spleen or lymph node cells, collected before intestinal transplant. The receptor was isolated from a human donor who received an intestinal transplant. The V and J genes are TRBV30 and TRBJ2-7; TRBD1 matches at 7 bases. The CDR3 here is CAWSVPRQGIYEQYF. The CDR3 DNA is TGTGCCTGGAGTGTACCCCGACAGGGTATCTACGAGCAGTACTTC.